The 8 T cell receptor beta chains presented below share a single source sample, sequenced in a study of blood T cell repertoires in COVID-19. Repertoires were generated with immunoSEQ multiplex PCR, while TCRdb's copy carries only in-frame clones and drops some. The sample lists about 180,000 clones, about 84% occurring once. Material: peripheral blood. These receptors all stem from a person between 70 and 80 years old with COVID-19, enrolled during active disease.

The chain couples TRBV5-6 to TRBJ2-6; TRBD2 agrees at 10 bases. The CDR3 has 18 amino acids. Looked up from germline, CDR1 is SGHDT and CDR2 is YYEEEE. The V segment lost 6 bases and the J segment 4 bases; nucleotides outside the gene matches: 13. The DNA for the CDR3 is TGTGCCAGCACCCGACGGGCTAGCGGGAGTGTGGGGGCCAACGTCCTGACTTTC. Its translation: CASTRRASGSVGANVLTF.

The sample holds one count of this clone. This chain uses TRBV24-1 with TRBJ2-3; 8 bases are a match to TRBD1. Germline V gene lookup returns CDR1 KGHDR and CDR2 SFDVKD. CDR3 length equals 15 residues. Losses at the gene ends were 5 bases for V and 6 bases for J; bases not matched to a gene: 9. CDR3 DNA: TGTGCCACCAGTGCCCTGACAGGGGTTAAGGATACGCAGTATTTT. Translation: CATSALTGVKDTQYF.

This clone turned up a few times. The V gene is TRBV5-1, the J gene TRBJ2-1; 8 bases align to TRBD2. The germline CDR1 and CDR2 sequences are SGHRS and YFSETQ. Trimming removed 1 base from V and 4 bases from J; junction bases left unmatched: 10. The CDR3 covers 17 residues. In nucleotides, the CDR3 is TGCGCCAGCAGCTTGTCTCTCGTGAGCGGGAGATACAATGAGCAGTTCTTC. Translating gives CASSLSLVSGRYNEQFF.

This clone was seen a single time. The chain joins TRBV5-1 to TRBJ2-7; 11 bases are shared with TRBD2. In germline, CDR1 is SGHRS, CDR2 YFSETQ. The CDR3 length is 14 residues. J was trimmed by 4 bases and V by 3 bases; bases with no gene match: 3. The DNA for the CDR3 is TGCGCCAGCAGCTCAGGGACTAGCGGATACGAGCAGTACTTC. It yields the protein CASSSGTSGYEQYF.

The chain uses TRBV20-1 and TRBJ1-6; D not certain. The V gene lost 3 bases and the J gene lost 7 bases, with 19 bases spanning the gap. The CDR3 covers 16 residues. CDR1 and CDR2 from the germline V gene are DFQATT and SNEGSKA (reference sequence). For the CDR3, the DNA is TGCAGTGCTAGTCTTGGGTTTTCGGTGGGCAATTCACCCCTCCACTTT. Residues: CSASLGFSVGNSPLHF.

The chain carries TRBV27 and TRBJ2-5; TRBD1 matches at 7 bases. With 6 bases clipped from V and 5 bases from J, the junction kept 12 bases outside the gene matches. From germline, CDR1 is MNHEY and CDR2 SMNVEV (reference sequence). The CDR3 spans 15 residues. Here the CDR3 reads CASRSWGQTNETQYF. The CDR3 nucleotides are TGTGCCAGCAGGTCCTGGGGACAGACCAATGAGACCCAGTACTTC.

This clone has only a few counts. This sequence joins TRBV5-1 and TRBJ2-7, with D possibly being TRBD1 (5 bases). Germline values: CDR1 SGHRS, CDR2 YFSETQ. Trimming took 4 bases from V and 4 from J, leaving 12 bases between them. This CDR3 has 13 amino acids. CDR3 amino acids: CASSQGMGYEQYF. In DNA form, the CDR3 reads TGCGCCAGCAGCCAGGGTATGGGTTACGAGCAGTACTTC.

V usage is TRBV5-7 and J usage is TRBJ1-2; 7 positions match TRBD1. TRBV5-7 is noted as an ORF with a role that remains uncertain. This CDR3 contains 16 residues. V shed 3 bases, J shed 8 bases, and the junction held 16 bases outside the gene matches. The DNA of the CDR3 is TGTGCCAGCAGCTACCGACAGGGAGGCGGTGGCTTCGGCTACACCTTC. Translated: CASSYRQGGGGFGYTF.